This TCR beta chain came from a study of monozygotic twins with inflammatory bowel disease. TCRdb reanalyzed the 5' RACE reads and collapses them to one entry per CDR3 protein, without DNA. This sample contains more than 95,000 distinct CDR3 sequences. Per germline, CDR1 KGHSH and CDR2 LQKENI. This CDR3 has 13 residues. Sequenced sample: blood. This sequence was found in a human donor with ulcerative colitis or Crohn's disease, or a healthy co-twin of an affected twin (not recorded which). This chain connects TRBV18 to TRBJ1-1. The CDR3 sequence: CASSTGRDTEAFF.